The rows below give T cell receptor beta chains drawn from one sample of a study of shared clonotypes between healthy human individuals. Some clones are missing from TCRdb's copy, which holds only in-frame ones; the method was immunoSEQ multiplex PCR. Altogether 450,000 to 500,000 clones are present, around 85% being singletons, with the ten largest covering roughly an eighth. The material sequenced was PBMCs. These receptors were taken from a woman aged 35 to 49 in good health. Some clones in this sample may be carry-over from other donors' samples. Each CDR3 is given with its conserved first and last residue. D genes are given only for firm matches. Rows may omit the clone size; those that give it use once, few, many or a size class.

j_call cdr3_length clone_size v_call d_call cdr3_aa cdr3_nt
TRBJ2-7 18 - TRBV7-3 - CASSQGGLQGPALYEQYF TGTGCCAGCAGCCAAGGGGGTTTACAGGGTCCCGCCTTATACGAGCAGTACTTC
TRBJ1-3 15 - TRBV9 - CASSVDASSGNTIYF TGTGCCAGCAGCGTAGACGCAAGCTCTGGAAACACCATATATTTT
TRBJ1-5 13 - TRBV30 - CAWSVLGNQPQHF TGTGCCTGGAGTGTTCTGGGGAATCAGCCCCAGCATTTT
TRBJ2-5 14 - TRBV4-1 - CASSQVGPHETQYF TGCGCCAGCAGCCAAGTTGGGCCCCACGAGACCCAGTACTTC
TRBJ2-7 14 once TRBV5-1 TRBD2 CARNISGRGYEQYF TGCGCCAGGAATATCAGCGGGAGGGGGTACGAGCAGTACTTC
TRBJ2-3 11 - TRBV5-6 - CASSLADTQYF TGTGCCAGCAGCTTGGCCGATACGCAGTATTTT
TRBJ2-4 15 - TRBV10-1 - CASSEALGEMTIQYF TGCGCCAGCAGTGAGGCCCTCGGGGAAATGACCATTCAGTACTTC
TRBJ1-1 13 - TRBV7-9 - CASSFPLSTEAFF TGTGCCAGCAGCTTTCCCCTAAGCACTGAAGCTTTCTTT
TRBJ2-7 14 once TRBV19 - CASSITGVSYEQYF TGTGCCAGTAGTATCACGGGGGTCTCCTACGAGCAGTACTTC
TRBJ2-7 15 - TRBV4-1 TRBD2 CASSRSAGGTYEQYF TGCGCCAGCAGCCGGTCAGCGGGAGGCACCTACGAGCAGTACTTC
TRBJ2-3 14 - TRBV29-1 - CSLLPPGITDTQYF TGCAGCTTGTTGCCCCCCGGGATCACAGATACGCAGTATTTT
TRBJ2-2 17 - TRBV28 TRBD2 CASSFRDYRTGAGELFF TGTGCCAGCAGTTTTAGGGACTACCGTACGGGCGCCGGGGAGCTGTTTTTT
TRBJ1-1 14 - TRBV2 - CASREGRMNTEAFF TGTGCCAGCAGGGAGGGGCGGATGAACACTGAAGCTTTCTTT
TRBJ2-1 15 few TRBV6-5 - CASRKAKRIYNEQFF TGTGCCAGCCGCAAAGCCAAGAGGATCTACAATGAGCAGTTCTTC
TRBJ2-7 13 - TRBV29-1 - CSVARAGLYEQYF TGCAGCGTTGCCCGCGCGGGACTTTACGAGCAGTACTTC
TRBJ2-5 13 - TRBV5-1 - CASSLEATETQYF TGCGCCAGCAGCTTGGAGGCCACAGAGACCCAGTACTTC
TRBJ2-7 18 once TRBV7-6 TRBD2 CASSLGTSGAFPSYEQYF TGTGCCAGCAGCTTAGGGACTAGCGGGGCTTTCCCTTCCTACGAGCAGTACTTC
TRBJ2-2 18 - TRBV7-2 - CASSLLALTTGNTGELFF TGTGCCAGCAGCTTATTAGCCCTAACGACAGGGAACACCGGGGAGCTGTTTTTT
TRBJ2-2 13 many TRBV10-2 - CASRQGGTGELFF TGCGCCAGCAGGCAAGGCGGCACCGGGGAGCTGTTTTTT
TRBJ2-5 13 - TRBV9 - CASSVARGETQYF TGTGCCAGCAGCGTAGCTAGGGGAGAGACCCAGTACTTC
TRBJ2-5 14 - TRBV28 TRBD1 CASSQDREEETQYF TGTGCCAGCAGTCAGGACAGGGAGGAAGAGACCCAGTACTTC
TRBJ2-7 15 - TRBV30 TRBD2 CAWSRGLAGSYEQYF TGTGCCTGGAGTCGGGGACTAGCGGGATCCTACGAGCAGTACTTC
TRBJ2-4 14 - TRBV29-1 - CSVVGGGISNIQYF TGCAGCGTGGTAGGAGGCGGGATATCAAACATTCAGTACTTC
TRBJ2-3 14 - TRBV27 - CASSLWQGADTQYF TGTGCCAGCAGTTTATGGCAGGGTGCAGATACGCAGTATTTT
TRBJ1-2 15 - TRBV7-9 - CASSPRPQGIGGYTF TGTGCCAGCAGCCCGCGACCCCAGGGAATTGGAGGCTACACCTTC
TRBJ2-2 16 - TRBV7-9 - CASSGPREAGAGELFF TGTGCCAGCAGCGGACCCAGGGAGGCTGGCGCCGGGGAGCTGTTTTTT
TRBJ1-3 13 - TRBV7-9 TRBD1 CAGAGGSGNTIYF TGTGCCGGGGCAGGGGGCTCTGGAAACACCATATATTTT
TRBJ2-2 15 - TRBV5-5 TRBD1 CASSPTGLDTGELFF TGTGCCAGCAGCCCGACAGGGCTGGACACCGGGGAGCTGTTTTTT
TRBJ1-5 16 - TRBV28 - CASSPMTWGGNQPQHF TGTGCCAGCAGTCCCATGACATGGGGGGGAAATCAGCCCCAGCATTTT
TRBJ2-7 16 many TRBV27 - CASSLRARPERYEQYF TGTGCCAGCAGTTTAAGGGCGCGGCCTGAACGCTACGAGCAGTACTTC
TRBJ2-2 13 - TRBV2 TRBD2 CASIQGTSGELFF TGTGCCAGCATCCAGGGGACTAGCGGGGAGCTGTTTTTT
TRBJ1-1 14 - TRBV27 - CASSLQGMNTEAFF TGTGCCAGCAGTTTACAGGGAATGAACACTGAAGCTTTCTTT
TRBJ1-4 15 few TRBV4-1 - CASSQVAGVNEKLFF TGCGCCAGCAGCCAAGTAGCCGGGGTCAATGAAAAACTGTTTTTT
TRBJ2-1 14 - TRBV30 TRBD2 CACQSGGSYNEQFF TGTGCCTGCCAGAGCGGGGGCTCCTACAATGAGCAGTTCTTC
TRBJ2-7 13 - TRBV18 TRBD1 CASSPGDSREQYF TGTGCCAGCTCACCGGGGGACAGTCGCGAGCAGTACTTC
TRBJ2-1 16 - TRBV4-3 - CASSQERRSSYNEQFF TGCGCCAGCAGCCAAGAACGGCGGTCATCCTACAATGAGCAGTTCTTC
TRBJ1-2 16 - TRBV9 - CASSPGTGTGNYGYTF TGTGCCAGCAGCCCGGGGACGGGCACTGGTAACTATGGCTACACCTTC
TRBJ2-3 17 - TRBV9 - CASSAVTGMKGTDTQYF TGTGCCAGCAGCGCAGTAACAGGGATGAAGGGCACAGATACGCAGTATTTT
TRBJ1-4 13 - TRBV19 - CASALVLGEKLFF TGTGCCAGCGCCCTGGTGTTAGGTGAAAAACTGTTTTTT
TRBJ1-3 13 - TRBV29-1 TRBD1 CSVGTGVGNTIYF TGCAGCGTCGGCACAGGGGTTGGAAACACCATATATTTT
TRBJ2-3 12 few TRBV30 - CAWSVGADTQYF TGTGCCTGGAGTGTAGGGGCAGATACGCAGTATTTT
TRBJ2-1 14 - TRBV5-1 - CASSSGPIPNEQFF TGCGCCAGCAGCTCGGGACCAATTCCCAATGAGCAGTTCTTC
TRBJ1-3 12 - TRBV2 - CASRQVKDTIYF TGTGCCAGCCGACAGGTTAAGGACACCATATATTTT
TRBJ2-5 16 - TRBV6-6 TRBD1 CASSYTQQGAGETQYF TGTGCCAGCAGTTACACCCAACAGGGGGCCGGAGAGACCCAGTACTTC
TRBJ1-1 14 - TRBV11-1 - CASSFSPGNTEAFF TGTGCCAGCAGCTTTTCGCCAGGGAACACTGAAGCTTTCTTT
TRBJ2-7 12 - TRBV7-2 - CASSRGWLEQYF TGTGCCAGCAGCCGCGGGTGGCTGGAGCAGTACTTC
TRBJ2-7 15 - TRBV18 TRBD2 CASSTGLAGSYEQYF TGTGCCAGCTCAACGGGACTAGCGGGAAGCTACGAGCAGTACTTC
TRBJ2-7 16 - TRBV15 TRBD1 CATSRDPDRGTYEQYF TGTGCCACCAGCAGAGATCCGGACAGGGGGACCTACGAGCAGTACTTC
TRBJ1-1 17 - TRBV19 - CASRTRAQDNVNTEAFF TGTGCCAGCAGGACACGGGCCCAGGATAATGTAAACACTGAAGCTTTCTTT
TRBJ1-6 14 - TRBV19 TRBD1 CAGSIGQGISPLHF TGTGCAGGTAGTATCGGACAGGGGATTTCACCCCTCCACTTT
TRBJ2-2 14 few TRBV10-2 - CASREVLVTGELFF TGCGCCAGCAGAGAAGTACTAGTGACCGGGGAGCTGTTTTTT
TRBJ1-4 15 - TRBV4-2 - CASSQVFGLNEKLFF TGTGCCAGCAGCCAAGTGTTTGGGCTTAATGAAAAACTGTTTTTT